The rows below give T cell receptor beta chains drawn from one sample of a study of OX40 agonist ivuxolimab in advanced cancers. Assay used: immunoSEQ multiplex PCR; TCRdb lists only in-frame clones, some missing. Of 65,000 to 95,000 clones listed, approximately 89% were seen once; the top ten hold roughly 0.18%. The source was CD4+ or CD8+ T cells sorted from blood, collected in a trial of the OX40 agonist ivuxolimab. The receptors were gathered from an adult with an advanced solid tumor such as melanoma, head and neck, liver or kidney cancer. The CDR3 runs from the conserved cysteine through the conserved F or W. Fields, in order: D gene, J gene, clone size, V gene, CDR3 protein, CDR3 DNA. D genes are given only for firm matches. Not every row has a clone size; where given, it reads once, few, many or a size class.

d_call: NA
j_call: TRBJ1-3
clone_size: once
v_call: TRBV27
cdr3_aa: CASRQTDFSGNTIYF
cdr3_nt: TGTGCCAGTAGACAGACGGACTTCTCTGGAAACACCATATATTTT

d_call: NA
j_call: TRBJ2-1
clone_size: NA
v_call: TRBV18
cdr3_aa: CASSLRDVPNNEQFF
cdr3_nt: TGTGCCAGCTCACTCCGGGACGTTCCCAACAATGAGCAGTTCTTC

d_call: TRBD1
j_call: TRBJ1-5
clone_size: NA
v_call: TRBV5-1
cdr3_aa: CASSLGDRPDQPQHF
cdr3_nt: TGCGCCAGCAGCTTGGGGGACAGACCAGATCAGCCCCAGCATTTT

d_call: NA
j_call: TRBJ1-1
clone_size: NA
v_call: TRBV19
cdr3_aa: CASSIGGPRGTEAFF
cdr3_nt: TGTGCCAGTAGTATAGGGGGGCCTCGCGGCACTGAAGCTTTCTTT

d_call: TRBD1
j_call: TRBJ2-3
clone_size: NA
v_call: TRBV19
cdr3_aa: CASTLQGAFDTQYF
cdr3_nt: TGTGCCAGTACCTTACAGGGGGCATTTGATACGCAGTATTTT

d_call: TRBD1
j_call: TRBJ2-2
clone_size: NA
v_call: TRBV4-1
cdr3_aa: CASSHRGQGDTGELFF
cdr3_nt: TGCGCCAGCAGCCACCGTGGACAGGGGGACACCGGGGAGCTGTTTTTT

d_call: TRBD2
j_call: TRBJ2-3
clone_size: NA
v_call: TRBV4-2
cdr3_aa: CASSPSKAGGATDTQYF
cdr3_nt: TGTGCCAGCAGCCCCAGCAAAGCGGGAGGGGCCACAGATACGCAGTATTTT

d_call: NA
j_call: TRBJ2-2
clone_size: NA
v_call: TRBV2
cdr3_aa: CASSVLQTGELFF
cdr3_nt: TGTGCCAGCAGTGTTCTCCAAACCGGGGAGCTGTTTTTT

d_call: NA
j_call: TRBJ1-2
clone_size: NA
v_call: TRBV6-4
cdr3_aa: CASSDSGRAGYTF
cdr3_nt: TGTGCCAGCAGTGACTCAGGCAGGGCTGGCTACACCTTC

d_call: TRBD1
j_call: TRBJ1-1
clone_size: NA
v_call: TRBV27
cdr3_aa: CASRQQGARMNTEAFF
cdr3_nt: TGTGCCAGCAGACAACAGGGGGCCCGCATGAACACTGAAGCTTTCTTT

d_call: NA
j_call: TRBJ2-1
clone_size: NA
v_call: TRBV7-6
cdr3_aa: CASSKLGGEQFF
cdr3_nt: TGTGCCAGCAGCAAGCTAGGGGGTGAGCAGTTCTTC

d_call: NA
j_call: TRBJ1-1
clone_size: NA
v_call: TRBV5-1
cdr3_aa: CASSLDSSTEAFF
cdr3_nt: TGCGCCAGCAGCCTGGACAGTAGCACTGAAGCTTTCTTT

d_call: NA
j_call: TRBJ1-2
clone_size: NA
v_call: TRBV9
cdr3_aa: CASSSPGGPHNYGYTF
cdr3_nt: TGTGCCAGCAGTTCCCCAGGAGGGCCTCATAACTATGGCTACACCTTC

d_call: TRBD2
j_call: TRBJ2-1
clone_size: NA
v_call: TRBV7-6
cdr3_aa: CASSRLAVLYNEQFF
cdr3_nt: TGTGCCAGCAGCCGACTAGCGGTATTATACAATGAGCAGTTCTTC

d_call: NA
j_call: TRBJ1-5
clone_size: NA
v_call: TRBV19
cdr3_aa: CASRTVLSNQPQHF
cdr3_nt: TGTGCCAGTAGGACAGTACTTAGCAATCAGCCCCAGCATTTT

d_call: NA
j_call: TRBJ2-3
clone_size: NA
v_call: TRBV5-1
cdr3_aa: CASSFGKDTQYF
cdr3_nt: TGCGCCAGCAGCTTTGGAAAGGATACGCAGTATTTT

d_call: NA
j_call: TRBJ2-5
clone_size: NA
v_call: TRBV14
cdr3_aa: CASSQGGRQETQYF
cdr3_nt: TGTGCCAGCAGTCAGGGGGGGCGGCAAGAGACCCAGTACTTC

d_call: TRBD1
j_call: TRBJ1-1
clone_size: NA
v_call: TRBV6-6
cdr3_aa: CASSYLTGDTEAFF
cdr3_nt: TGTGCCAGCAGTTACCTCACAGGGGACACTGAAGCTTTCTTT

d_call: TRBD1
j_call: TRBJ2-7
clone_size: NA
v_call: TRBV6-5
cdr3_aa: CASRPRQGAYEQYF
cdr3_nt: TGTGCCAGCAGACCAAGACAGGGGGCCTACGAGCAGTACTTC